This paragraph reports one TCR beta chain. No antigen is known for it. No much larger clonotype is one base removed from it; base qualities were not supplied. This record comes from a study of blood T cells in healthy people across ages (dated by TCRdb to between 2014 and 2016). Describing the broader study: In model experiments, template switching captured roughly one uniquely barcoded TCR beta cDNA molecule for every two T cells. The donors were divided into four age groups: young (average around 16 years), middle-aged (approximately 42), aged (roughly 60) and long-lived (more than 75). Donors of different ages were randomly distributed across sequencing lanes to avoid experimental bias. Using the same blood draw, the study looked at two additional independent replicas of 1 million unique cDNA reads for two donors, one aged 18 to 29 and the other aged 80 or older. Using deep sequencing normalized with unique cDNA molecular identifiers, the study measured how TCR beta repertoire diversity changes with age. General findings and caveats noted by the study authors: Compared with the aged group, the long-lived group had more naive CD4+ T cells, fewer expanded clones and increased TCR diversity, a pattern suggesting age selection. Observed TCR beta diversity correlated strongly with the percentage of naive T cells measured by flow cytometry. Conclusive comparison of naive and antigen-experienced compartments was prevented by the profiling of bulk unsorted PBMCs. Donor CMV infection status was unknown, potentially confounding age-related changes in expanded clonotypes. Estimates of total diversity from one million sequenced T cells were regarded as lower bounds and underestimates. As age increased, observed TCR beta diversity per million T cells dropped in a roughly linear way, and a significant reduction was already evident by age about 40.

The germline V gene encodes CDR1 DFQATT and CDR2 SNEGSKA (reference sequence). The CDR3, from cysteine to phenylalanine, totals 13 residues. The entry retains the CDR3 DNA only, 39 bases that are in frame from base 1. The 40 or so donors, aged about 6 to 95 years, were systemically healthy Caucasian individuals from Russia. Ten milliliters of peripheral blood were drawn from each donor into EDTA-treated Vacutainer tubes. PBMCs were isolated by Ficoll-Paque density-gradient centrifugation, with at least 6 million obtained per sample. Total RNA, at least 6 micrograms per sample, was extracted from PBMCs with Trizol reagent. For every donor, flow cytometry on a PBMC aliquot measured the percentage of naive CD45RAhigh/CD27high T cells. The receptor library was made with 5' RACE. The listed sequencing device is Illumina HiSeq 2500. The second PCR ran for roughly 7 to 12 cycles and used a J-beta primer mix along with a sample-barcoded 5' primer. Each TCR beta cDNA molecule received a unique molecular identifier from a template-switch 5' adaptor carrying 12 random nucleotides. Each sample yielded at least 3 million CDR3-containing paired-end reads. First-strand cDNA synthesis was performed from all RNA using the Mint cDNA synthesis kit, with priming by a TRBC-specific oligonucleotide. After uracil-DNA glycosylase treatment, a first 18-cycle PCR used universal primers M1SS and BC2_uni_R on all cDNA. The authors processed their data as follows. Normalization of each sample was performed by random selection of 1 million high-quality reads, each carrying a distinct molecular identifier. Instead of being binned into consensus sequences, reads with shared molecular identifiers were discarded. CDR3 identification, clonotype clustering and error correction used MiTCR with a Q25 quality threshold and the strictest error-elimination algorithm. Lower-bound total TCR beta diversity was estimated with a nonparametric unseen species model using Euler transformation. The raw public reads went through TCRdb reprocessing: fastp at Q25, MiXCR clone calling, in-frame beta chains kept. Rows merge per CDR3 protein into single entries with the most common DNA and genes. The V and J calls and clone size come from TCRdb's table, not from the authors' own analysis. The sample data list 600,000 or so distinct CDR3 sequences, and under 25% of these were observed just once. 3.5% to 4% of the sample lies in the top ten.

The sequencing sample was made of blood. This chain is built from TRBV20-1 and TRBJ2-5; the D gene could be TRBD1 or TRBD2, each one agreeing over 6 bases. TRBJ2-7 matches the DNA end more closely, so the J call is doubtful. The origin of this receptor is an older man in good health. For the CDR3, the sequence is CSARRGTMDEQYF. Read as DNA, the sequence is TGCAGTGCTAGGCGCGGGACAATGGACGAGCAGTACTTC.